The 17 T cell receptor beta chains reported below all come from one sample, sequenced in a study of blood T cell repertoires in COVID-19. Sequencing was performed with immunoSEQ multiplex PCR; in TCRdb, only in-frame clones are kept and a portion is missing. Seen here are 250,000 to 400,000 clones, approximately 88% observed once, and the top ten hold 1.5% to 2%. The sample was peripheral blood. Receptors were obtained from a woman in her 30s with COVID-19, enrolled during active disease.

The chain has TRBV23-1 and TRBJ2-5, with a tentative D call TRBD1 (5 bases). TRBV23-1 is designated an ORF whose function remains uncertain. The germline V and J ends were trimmed by 2 bases and 5 bases, with 18 bases remaining between them. This CDR3 contains 16 residues. CDR3 amino acids: CASSQPRCGKGETQYF. In nucleotides, the CDR3 is TGCGCCAGCAGTCAACCCCGGTGTGGGAAGGGGGAGACCCAGTACTTC.

Written as DNA, the CDR3 is TGCGCCAGCAGTGAGCCGGGGCTAGCGGGGGCTAGCACAGATACGCAGTATTTT. This codes for CASSEPGLAGASTDTQYF. The chain has TRBV10-1 and TRBJ2-3; 10 bases align to TRBD2. Germline V gene data show CDR1 as WNHNN and CDR2 as SYGVQD (reference sequence). Losses at the gene ends were 2 bases for V and 0 bases for J; bases not matched to a gene: 8. This CDR3 is built from 18 residues.

V usage is TRBV7-9 and J usage is TRBJ2-2; D not resolved. V lost 1 base and J lost 5, with 5 bases in between. The CDR3 loop spans 13 amino acids. Germline V gene lookup returns CDR1 SEHNR and CDR2 FQNEAQ (reference sequence). This chain's CDR3 is CASSLVETGELFF. The CDR3 bases are TGTGCCAGCAGCTTAGTAGAAACCGGGGAGCTGTTTTTT.

The chain carries TRBV5-5 and TRBJ2-7, with 10 positions matching TRBD1. The germline gives CDR1 SGHKS, CDR2 YYEKEE (reference sequence). The junction had 12 bases not matched to a gene; V was cut back by 5 bases and J by 4 bases. The CDR3 runs to 16 residues. CDR3 sequence: CASSRSTGTGVYEQYF. The CDR3 region has the DNA TGTGCCAGCAGTCGAAGTACCGGGACAGGGGTTTACGAGCAGTACTTC.

V and J are TRBV28 and TRBJ1-6; 12 bases map to TRBD1. There are 14 residues in the CDR3. The V and J ends lost 10 bases and 6 bases, in that order; junction bases with no gene match: 4. From germline, CDR1 is MDHEN and CDR2 SYDVKM. The CDR3 here is CATPGQGANSPLHF. The CDR3 coding sequence is TGTGCCACCCCGGGACAGGGGGCTAATTCACCCCTCCACTTT.

The chain has TRBV7-2 and TRBJ2-3; D perhaps matches TRBD2 (7 bases). V shed 5 bases and J shed 5 bases, with 23 bases lying between them. In germline, CDR1 is SGHTA, CDR2 FQGNSA. The CDR3 has 17 residues. The CDR3 reads CASSEGYGGPRLDTQYF. CDR3 coding DNA: TGTGCCAGCAGCGAGGGTTACGGGGGGCCTCGGTTAGATACGCAGTATTTT.

The rearrangement links TRBV30 to TRBJ1-5, with a tentative D call TRBD1 (6 bases). V shed 1 base and J shed 9 bases, with 16 bases lying between them. Germline V gives CDR1 GTSNPN, CDR2 SVGIG (reference sequence). The CDR3 runs to 14 residues. The CDR3 loop reads CAWSDQGPVWPQHF. In DNA, the CDR3 is TGTGCCTGGAGTGACCAGGGGCCGGTCTGGCCCCAGCATTTT.

V and J are TRBV7-9 and TRBJ2-3; 7 nucleotides match TRBD1. The CDR3 is made up of 15 amino acids. Per the germline V gene, CDR1 is SEHNR and CDR2 is FQNEAQ (reference sequence). J lost 0 bases, V lost 4 bases, and 4 bases had no gene match. This CDR3 is CASSSRTGSTDTQYF. The CDR3 nucleotides are TGTGCCAGCAGCTCAAGGACAGGCAGCACAGATACGCAGTATTTT.

This clone showed up just a few times. Other DNA sequences within the sample encode an identical CDR3. This chain uses TRBV27 with TRBJ1-2; D possibly corresponds to TRBD1 (5 bases). In germline, CDR1 is MNHEY, CDR2 SMNVEV (reference sequence). V was pared by 5 bases and J by 2 bases, with 9 bases between. This CDR3 contains 13 residues. The CDR3 sequence: CASSGAPNYGYTF. CDR3 nucleotide sequence: TGTGCCAGCAGTGGGGCCCCCAACTATGGCTACACCTTC.

The chain recombines TRBV14 with TRBJ2-7; 7 nucleotides align to TRBD1. This CDR3 contains 15 residues. The ends lost 5 bases at V and 2 bases at J; junction bases unmatched: 9. Germline CDR1 SGHDN, CDR2 FVKESK. As DNA, the CDR3 is TGTGCCAGCAGCTACAGCCTACAGGGGACCTACGAGCAGTACTTC. Translated, it gives CASSYSLQGTYEQYF.

The V gene is TRBV25-1, the J gene TRBJ2-7; D is uncertain. This CDR3 is 12 amino acids long. Trimming removed 3 bases from V and 3 bases from J, with 6 bases in between. Germline V CDR1 and CDR2: MGHDK, SYGVNS. Here the CDR3 reads CASSDSRYEQYF. The CDR3 coding sequence is TGTGCCAGCAGTGATTCCCGCTACGAGCAGTACTTC.

The table lists this clone with a count of one. The chain links TRBV11-2 to TRBJ1-3; TRBD1 might be the D (5 bases). CDR1 and CDR2 (germline): SGHAT, FQNNGV. CDR3 length: 15 residues. The ends were cut back, 5 bases at V and 3 bases at J, with 14 bases in the middle. The CDR3 nucleotides read TGTGCCAGCAGCCAGCGTTGGGACTTTGGAAACACCATATATTTT. Protein: CASSQRWDFGNTIYF. Looking up the rest from reference TRBV11-2 and TRBJ1-3 gives the full variable domain: EAGVAQSPRYKIIEKRQSVAFWCNPISGHATLYWYQQILGQGPKLLIQFQNNGVVDDSQLPKDRFSAERLKGVDSTLKIQPAKLEDSAVYLCASSQRWDFGNTIYFGEGSWLTVV.

V gene TRBV15 combines with J gene TRBJ1-3; D not certain. Trimming cost V 0 bases and J 0 bases, with 15 bases left between them. Germline CDR1 is LNHNV and CDR2 is YYDKDF (reference sequence). The CDR3 is 18 residues long. This CDR3 is CATSRDLSPDYSGNTIYF. The CDR3 DNA follows: TGTGCCACCAGCAGAGATTTATCACCAGACTACTCTGGAAACACCATATATTTT.

Only a few counts were recorded for this clone. The rearrangement uses TRBV7-8 and TRBJ2-4, with TRBD1 matching 7 bases. This CDR3 has 15 amino acids. Germline V gives CDR1 SGHVS, CDR2 FQNEAQ. V was pared by 5 bases and J by 4 bases, with 8 bases of the junction left unmatched. The CDR3 DNA reads as TGTGCCAGCAGCCCTCCCCGGGACAGAAAAAACATTCAGTACTTC. It translates to CASSPPRDRKNIQYF. The variable domain in full, with the rest retrieved from reference TRBV7-8 and TRBJ2-4, is GAGVSQSPRYKVAKRGQDVALRCDPISGHVSLFWYQQALGQGPEFLTYFQNEAQLDKSGLPSDRFFAERPEGSVSTLKIQRTQQEDSAVYLCASSPPRDRKNIQYFGAGTRLSVL.

Comments on this clone: The same CDR3 is also encoded by other DNA sequences in this sample. V gene TRBV4-1 combines with J gene TRBJ1-1; perhaps TRBD1 as D (6 bases). Germline V gene sequence: CDR1 MGHRA, CDR2 YSYEKL. The CDR3 length is 13 residues. Trimming shortened V by 0 bases and J by 5 bases, and 7 bases separated the two germline ends. Here the CDR3 DNA reads TGCGCCAGCAGCCAAGAAAGGGGGACTGAAGCTTTCTTT. Translating it yields CASSQERGTEAFF.

This chain uses TRBV4-1 with TRBJ2-3; 9 bases align to TRBD2. CDR1 and CDR2 (germline): MGHRA, YSYEKL. The ends lost 4 bases at V and 4 bases at J; junction bases unmatched: 12. This CDR3 contains 17 residues. CDR3 nucleotide sequence: TGCGCCAGCAGCCCCAGGGGCGCTAGCGGGACCGCAGATACGCAGTATTTT. As protein: CASSPRGASGTADTQYF.

This chain connects TRBV7-2 to TRBJ1-2, with a weak D call TRBD1 (5 bases). The V end was cut by 5 bases, the J end by 4 bases, with 11 bases between. The CDR3 has 13 amino acids. Germline V gene lookup returns CDR1 SGHTA and CDR2 FQGNSA. The CDR3 loop is CASSPIDSYGYTF. DNA of the CDR3: TGTGCCAGCAGCCCCATAGACAGCTATGGCTACACCTTC.